This entry describes one T cell receptor beta chain. The data stem from a study of blood T cells in healthy people across ages. CDR3 length equals 16 residues. V lost 0 bases, J lost 5 bases, and 15 bases lay in between. CDR1 and CDR2 (germline): SGHRS, YFSETQ. A second about 7 to 12 cycle PCR used barcoded and J-beta primers. Per sample, CDR3-containing paired-end reads numbered at least 3 million. Each CDR3 protein is one row after TCRdb ran MiXCR on the 5' RACE reads. Counted here are about 1.5 million distinct CDR3 sequences, roughly 40% occurring once; the ten biggest clones make up roughly 8.2%. The genes are TRBV5-1 and TRBJ2-1, with TRBD1 as a possible D gene (6 bases). This TCR came from a woman under 30 in good health. The source material was blood. CDR3 region: CASSLGRGKGNNEQFF. Here the CDR3 DNA reads TGCGCCAGCAGCTTGGGCAGGGGAAAGGGGAACAATGAGCAGTTCTTC.